A selection of T cell receptor beta chains follows, all from one sample in a study of shared clonotypes between healthy human individuals. Sequencing used immunoSEQ multiplex PCR; TCRdb keeps in-frame clones, though not all of them. The sample contains millions of clones, 95% of which appear only once. The sequencing sample was made of naive CD4+ T cells sorted from blood. Receptors were obtained from a young man in good health. CDR3s include the opening cysteine and the closing phenylalanine or tryptophan. Fields, in order: clone size, J gene, D gene, V gene, CDR3 DNA, CDR3 protein. D genes are given only for firm matches. Clone size appears in some rows only: once, few, many, or a class for an expanded clone.

-	TRBJ2-5	-	TRBV5-1	TGCGCCAGCAGCTTGGCCTTAACGGGGGAGACCCAGTACTTC	CASSLALTGETQYF
-	TRBJ2-2	-	TRBV4-3	TGCGCCAGCAGCCAAGATTGGAGGATCGGGGAGCTGTTTTTT	CASSQDWRIGELFF
-	TRBJ2-3	TRBD2	TRBV27	TGTGCCAGCAGTTTTAGGGGTGGTAGCGGGCCATGGTCCACAGATACGCAGTATTTT	CASSFRGGSGPWSTDTQYF
-	TRBJ1-2	TRBD1	TRBV5-5	TGTGCCAGCAGCTCACCCCCGACAGGGATTAATGGCTACACCTTC	CASSSPPTGINGYTF
-	TRBJ2-5	TRBD2	TRBV28	TGTGCCAGCAGGACCGGGACTAGCGGGAGTTGGGAGACCCAGTACTTC	CASRTGTSGSWETQYF
-	TRBJ2-5	-	TRBV7-2	TGTGCCAGCAGCTTGAACTCACGTCTAGGCCGGACCCAGTACTTC	CASSLNSRLGRTQYF
-	TRBJ1-2	-	TRBV6-5	TGTGCCAGCAGCGAGGGACGATACTATGGCTACACCTTC	CASSEGRYYGYTF
-	TRBJ2-3	-	TRBV4-3	TGCGCCAGCAGCCAAGCTATAGACAGGATTGCGCAGTATTTT	CASSQAIDRIAQYF
-	TRBJ2-7	-	TRBV6-1	TGTGCCAGCAGTGAAGCATCCCCCGGGTTAGCGAGGGAGCAGTACTTC	CASSEASPGLAREQYF
once	TRBJ2-6	-	TRBV7-9	TGTGCCAGCAGACCGCGGACCTCTGGGGCCAACGTCCTGACTTTC	CASRPRTSGANVLTF
many	TRBJ2-5	-	TRBV29-1	TGCAGCGTCGATGGGACATCGCAAGAGACCCAGTACTTC	CSVDGTSQETQYF
-	TRBJ1-1	-	TRBV30	TGTGCCTGGAGTGTTTCAGGGAGGGGGAACACTGAAGCTTTCTTT	CAWSVSGRGNTEAFF
-	TRBJ2-3	-	TRBV5-6	TGTGCCAGCAGCTTGGCCACGACAGATACGCAGTATTTT	CASSLATTDTQYF
-	TRBJ2-1	-	TRBV7-9	TGTGCCAGCAACCTTGCCCCTCCCGGGGCTCACAATGAGCAGTTCTTC	CASNLAPPGAHNEQFF
-	TRBJ1-1	-	TRBV6-5	TGTGCCAGCAGCGGGGAGCCCATGAACACTGAAGCTTTCTTT	CASSGEPMNTEAFF
-	TRBJ2-4	-	TRBV5-4	TGTGCCAGCAGCTTGGGAGGGGATTTAAACATTCAGTACTTC	CASSLGGDLNIQYF
-	TRBJ2-5	-	TRBV6-1	TGTGCCAGCAGTTTGACCGGGGAGACCCAGTACTTC	CASSLTGETQYF
-	TRBJ2-7	-	TRBV19	TGTGCCAGTAGTTCCGGACGGGAGAGCTACGAGCAGTACTTC	CASSSGRESYEQYF
-	TRBJ2-1	TRBD2	TRBV5-1	TGCGCCAGCAGCTTGAGAGGAGCGGGAGTATATGAGCAGTTCTTC	CASSLRGAGVYEQFF
-	TRBJ2-7	TRBD2	TRBV6-5	TGTGCCAGCACCTCGACTAGCTTCTCCTACGAGCAGTACTTC	CASTSTSFSYEQYF
-	TRBJ1-1	-	TRBV30	TGTGCCTGGAGTGTAAGCATGAACACTGAAGCTTTCTTT	CAWSVSMNTEAFF
once	TRBJ1-4	-	TRBV5-1	TGCGCCAGCAGCTCGGCGGGGGCTAATGAAAAACTGTTTTTT	CASSSAGANEKLFF
-	TRBJ2-7	TRBD2	TRBV28	TGTGCCAGCAAGACTAGCGGGGGGTTCTACGAGCAGTACTTC	CASKTSGGFYEQYF
-	TRBJ2-6	-	TRBV6-6	TGTGCCAGCAGAAATCTTGGGGCCAACGTCCTGACTTTC	CASRNLGANVLTF
-	TRBJ1-4	-	TRBV6-1	TGTGCCAGCAGTTTTTTTGGCACGGTGGAGGAAAAACTGTTTTTT	CASSFFGTVEEKLFF
-	TRBJ2-5	-	TRBV30	TGTGCCTGGAGTGGGAAGGGGCTCCAAGAGACCCAGTACTTC	CAWSGKGLQETQYF
-	TRBJ2-1	-	TRBV6-5	TGTGCCAGCAGTCCACTCCGAAACAATGAGCAGTTCTTC	CASSPLRNNEQFF
-	TRBJ2-3	TRBD2	TRBV5-1	TGCGCCAGCAGCTGGACTAGCGGTGGCGATACGCAGTATTTT	CASSWTSGGDTQYF